A selection of T cell receptor beta chains follows, all from one sample in a study of HIV-infected patients and healthy controls. TCRdb ran MiXCR on the 5' RACE reads and lists one entry per CDR3 protein. The sample contains 10,000 or so distinct CDR3 sequences, around 8% of which appear only once. Sequenced sample: blood. Every receptor here comes from an adult in good health. CDR3s include the opening cysteine and the closing phenylalanine or tryptophan. D genes are given only for firm matches. Where a row states a size, it is once, few, many or the class of an expanded clone; other rows omit it.

J gene | D gene | clone size | V gene | CDR3 protein | CDR3 DNA
TRBJ2-5 | - | many | TRBV28 | CASRVGGVETQYF | TGTGCCAGCAGAGTGGGGGGTGTGGAGACCCAGTACTTC
TRBJ2-4 | - | medium-sized | TRBV3-1 | CASSQGLGVNIQYF | TGTGCCAGCAGTCAGGGTTTGGGAGTCAACATTCAGTACTTC
TRBJ2-3 | - | medium-sized | TRBV18 | CASSLLGDTQYF | TGTGCCAGCTCACTCCTGGGAGATACGCAGTATTTT
TRBJ1-1 | - | medium-sized | TRBV6-5 | CASSYSSWVTEAFF | TGTGCCAGCAGTTACTCGTCTTGGGTCACTGAAGCTTTCTTT
TRBJ1-5 | TRBD1 | - | TRBV7-2 | CASSLGQRQGEQPQHF | TGTGCCAGCAGCTTAGGACAGAGACAGGGGGAACAGCCCCAGCATTTT
TRBJ2-4 | - | medium-sized | TRBV2 | CATRSDKNIQYF | TGTGCCACTCGGAGTGACAAAAACATTCAGTACTTC
TRBJ1-2 | TRBD1 | medium-sized | TRBV30 | CAWSQIDRADGYTF | TGTGCCTGGAGTCAAATAGACAGGGCGGATGGCTACACCTTC
TRBJ1-2 | TRBD1 | many | TRBV30 | CAWRQGVFYGYTF | TGTGCCTGGAGACAGGGGGTTTTCTATGGCTACACCTTC
TRBJ1-2 | TRBD1 | many | TRBV30 | CAWSLSGTVGYTF | TGTGCCTGGAGTCTATCCGGGACAGTCGGCTACACCTTC
TRBJ1-1 | - | medium-sized | TRBV12-3/TRBV12-4 | CASSFLGSMNTEAFF | TGTGCCAGCAGTTTTCTGGGCAGCATGAACACTGAAGCTTTCTTT
TRBJ2-7 | - | medium-sized | TRBV5-1 | CASSSGTSSEQYF | TGCGCCAGCAGCTCGGGGACCTCTAGCGAGCAGTACTTC
TRBJ1-1 | - | many | TRBV19 | CASTIPKRRGMNTEAFF | TGTGCCAGTACCATACCGAAACGGCGAGGCATGAACACTGAAGCTTTCTTT
TRBJ2-7 | - | many | TRBV20-1 | CSARAAPSPTYEQYF | TGCAGTGCTAGAGCGGCCCCTAGCCCGACCTACGAGCAGTACTTC
TRBJ1-5 | TRBD1 | many | TRBV24-1 | CATRTTGTGGGQPQHF | TGTGCCACCAGAACAACCGGGACAGGGGGCGGTCAGCCCCAGCATTTT
TRBJ2-1 | TRBD2 | many | TRBV12-3/TRBV12-4 | CASSMRTSGGNEQFF | TGTGCCAGCAGTATGCGGACTAGCGGCGGCAATGAGCAGTTCTTC
TRBJ2-2 | TRBD2 | many | TRBV27 | CATGPQKSSGGNTGELFF | TGTGCCACCGGGCCTCAAAAATCTAGCGGGGGTAACACCGGGGAGCTGTTTTTT
TRBJ1-1 | TRBD1 | - | TRBV18 | CASSPTGDRLDPEAFF | TGTGCCAGCTCCCCGACAGGGGATCGCCTCGACCCTGAAGCTTTCTTT
TRBJ2-5 | - | medium-sized | TRBV29-1 | CSVELETQYF | TGCAGCGTTGAGTTGGAGACCCAGTACTTC
TRBJ2-7 | TRBD1 | few | TRBV18 | CASSSTIPRPGQILEQYF | TGTGCCAGCTCATCGACCATCCCGCGACCGGGACAGATCCTCGAGCAGTACTTC
TRBJ2-2 | - | few | TRBV5-1 | CASSRGQTPGELFF | TGCGCCAGCAGCCGTGGACAGACCCCCGGGGAGCTGTTTTTT
TRBJ2-7 | - | medium-sized | TRBV7-9 | CASSLGTGISYEQYF | TGTGCCAGCAGCTTAGGAACGGGAATTTCCTACGAGCAGTACTTC
TRBJ2-6 | - | - | TRBV7-9 | CASSLAELSSGANVLTF | TGTGCCAGCAGCTTAGCGGAGCTGAGCTCTGGGGCCAACGTCCTGACTTTC
TRBJ2-7 | - | medium-sized | TRBV7-2 | CASSLGRGVLYEQYF | TGTGCCAGCAGCTTAGGACGGGGAGTACTCTACGAGCAGTACTTC
TRBJ1-2 | TRBD1 | medium-sized | TRBV9 | CASSVVPGGASYGYTF | TGTGCCAGCAGCGTAGTTCCAGGGGGCGCTTCTTATGGCTACACCTTC
TRBJ2-1 | - | medium-sized | TRBV12-3/TRBV12-4 | CASKNSGSSYNEQFF | TGTGCCAGCAAGAATTCGGGGAGCTCCTACAATGAGCAGTTCTTC
TRBJ2-3 | - | medium-sized | TRBV20-1 | CSASKVGKHTDTQYF | TGCAGTGCTAGTAAAGTCGGAAAACACACAGATACGCAGTATTTT
TRBJ1-3 | - | few | TRBV5-6 | CASSLAGVHTIYF | TGTGCCAGCAGCTTGGCGGGAGTTCACACCATATATTTT
TRBJ1-3 | TRBD1 | medium-sized | TRBV28 | CASLDADRSSGNTIYF | TGTGCCAGCTTGGATGCGGACAGGAGCTCTGGAAACACCATATATTTT
TRBJ2-1 | TRBD1 | - | TRBV12-3/TRBV12-4 | CASSSTGGSYNEQIF | TGTGCCAGCAGTTCGACAGGGGGTTCCTACAATGAGCAGATCTTC
TRBJ1-5 | - | - | TRBV7-8 | CASSFARLGNQPQHF | TGTGCCAGCAGCTTCGCCCGGTTGGGGAATCAGCCCCAGCATTTT
TRBJ1-6 | TRBD1 | - | TRBV30 | CAWSVPPSRTHPSGQGRSPLHF | TGTGCCTGGAGTGTACCCCCATCTAGGACCCACCCCTCGGGACAGGGGCGATCACCCCTCCACTTT
TRBJ2-3 | - | many | TRBV9 | CASSVQASTDTQYF | TGTGCCAGCAGCGTCCAGGCTAGCACAGATACGCAGTATTTT
TRBJ2-3 | - | many | TRBV9 | CASSPLTGQGDTQYF | TGTGCCAGCAGCCCTTTAACAGGTCAGGGAGATACGCAGTATTTT
TRBJ2-3 | TRBD2 | medium-sized | TRBV10-3 | CAISGEGSTDTQYF | TGTGCCATCAGTGGGGAGGGGAGCACAGATACGCAGTATTTT
TRBJ2-3 | - | medium-sized | TRBV7-2 | CASRRQVRPTDTQYF | TGTGCCAGCAGAAGACAGGTCCGACCAACTGATACGCAGTATTTT
TRBJ1-6 | - | medium-sized | TRBV28 | CASSFSLDRPLHF | TGTGCCAGCAGTTTCTCGTTGGACAGACCCCTCCACTTT
TRBJ2-3 | - | many | TRBV4-3 | CASSQDGGQLDTQYF | TGCGCCAGCAGCCAAGATGGCGGCCAGCTGGATACGCAGTATTTT
TRBJ2-3 | TRBD2 | many | TRBV7-6 | CASSSSGGSSTDTQYF | TGTGCCAGCAGCTCAAGCGGCGGGAGTAGCACAGATACGCAGTATTTT
TRBJ2-7 | - | many | TRBV4-1 | CASSPLGGDEQYF | TGCGCCAGCAGCCCGCTAGGGGGGGACGAGCAGTACTTC
TRBJ2-1 | - | medium-sized | TRBV29-1 | CSGLRGKRPNEQFF | TGCAGTGGACTCAGGGGAAAGCGGCCCAATGAGCAGTTCTTC
TRBJ2-7 | - | few | TRBV27 | CASSFERATKYEQYF | TGTGCCAGCAGTTTTGAGCGGGCAACCAAATACGAGCAGTACTTC
TRBJ2-3 | TRBD2 | medium-sized | TRBV12-3/TRBV12-4 | CASSLELAGVLTDTQYF | TGTGCCAGCAGTTTAGAATTGGCGGGGGTTCTCACAGATACGCAGTATTTT
TRBJ2-7 | TRBD1 | medium-sized | TRBV5-6 | CASSFDRGSWEQYF | TGTGCCAGCAGCTTTGACAGGGGGTCATGGGAGCAGTACTTC
TRBJ2-1 | - | - | TRBV28 | CASSLVGDEQFF | TGTGCCAGCAGTTTGGTAGGCGATGAGCAGTTCTTC
TRBJ2-1 | TRBD2 | medium-sized | TRBV20-1 | CSAWRASGGFF | TGCAGTGCTTGGAGGGCTAGCGGGGGTTTCTTC
TRBJ2-7 | TRBD1 | medium-sized | TRBV6-5 | CASSDPDRGREQYF | TGTGCCAGCAGTGACCCGGACAGGGGGCGGGAGCAGTACTTC
TRBJ2-3 | TRBD1 | many | TRBV10-3 | CAISESNPGGGTDTQYF | TGTGCCATCAGTGAGTCGAACCCAGGGGGCGGAACAGATACGCAGTATTTT
TRBJ2-7 | TRBD1 | many | TRBV11-2 | CASSLVIRPGQGNEQYF | TGTGCCAGCAGCTTAGTGATTCGTCCGGGACAGGGTAACGAGCAGTACTTC
TRBJ2-3 | - | many | TRBV11-3 | CASSSPSTDTQYF | TGTGCCAGCAGCTCCCCGAGCACAGATACGCAGTATTTT
TRBJ1-4 | - | many | TRBV28 | CASSRDGRRNEKLFF | TGTGCCAGCAGTAGGGACGGTCGACGGAACGAAAAACTGTTTTTT
TRBJ1-2 | - | many | TRBV20-1 | CSATNPGLFDGYTF | TGCAGTGCTACCAACCCGGGGCTGTTTGATGGCTACACCTTC
TRBJ1-4 | - | many | TRBV20-1 | CSARYEQRGEKLFF | TGCAGTGCTAGATATGAGCAGCGGGGGGAAAAACTGTTTTTT